Presented here are 14 T cell receptor beta chains from one specimen sequenced in a study of blood T cell repertoires in COVID-19 (TCRdb year 2020). Libraries were built with the immunoSEQ multiplex PCR assay. The table comes from immuneACCESS by way of TCRdb, which keeps in-frame sequences with V and J called. Part of the clones is missing from these tables; in studies checked, under half for an unresolved V gene and the rest for unknown reasons. The sample table records a few hundred thousand clones; roughly four fifths of these occur just once. The ten largest make up around 5.1% of the sample. Specimen: PBMCs or T cells enriched from blood (not recorded which). Every receptor here comes from a woman between 45 and 65 years old who had recovered from COVID-19.

V gene TRBV4-3 combines with J gene TRBJ2-1; TRBD2 is a possible D gene (5 bases). V was cut by 0 bases and J by 12 bases, with 21 bases left in between. This CDR3 comprises 16 residues. Per germline, CDR1 LGHNA and CDR2 YSLEER. The CDR3 DNA reads as TGCGCCAGCAGCCAAGATCTTTTGCGAGGGAGAGAGGGGCAGTTCTTC. As protein: CASSQDLLRGREGQFF.

This clone was seen a single time. This rearrangement joins TRBV27 to TRBJ2-7, with 13 bases identical to TRBD2. Germline values: CDR1 MNHEY, CDR2 SMNVEV (reference sequence). This CDR3 is 15 amino acids long. V lost 5 bases to trimming and J lost 7 bases; unmatched junction nucleotides: 8. The CDR3, as DNA: TGTGCCAGCAGTAGACTAGCGGGAGGTGAGGGGGAGCAGTACTTC. Translated, it gives CASSRLAGGEGEQYF.

V usage is TRBV6-5 and J usage is TRBJ1-2, with 8 bases aligning to TRBD1. V was pared by 6 bases and J by 1 base, with 4 bases of the junction left unmatched. The CDR3 sequence is 14 residues long. Germline loops: CDR1 MNHEY, CDR2 SVGAGI. CDR3 loop: CASSRTGSNYGYTF. CDR3 nucleotide sequence: TGTGCCAGCAGCCGGACAGGGAGTAACTATGGCTACACCTTC.

The chain carries TRBV28 and TRBJ1-4; a possible D gene is TRBD1 (6 bases). CDR3 length: 14 amino acids. V lost 10 bases and J lost 8, with 20 bases in between. Germline V gene sequence: CDR1 MDHEN, CDR2 SYDVKM. The CDR3 protein is CATSGGARREKLFF. In nucleotides, the CDR3 is TGTGCCACCTCGGGGGGGGCAAGGAGAGAAAAACTGTTTTTT.

The gene calls are TRBV12-5 and TRBJ1-2; no reliable D call. Germline V lookup: CDR1 LGHNT, CDR2 FRNRAP. This CDR3 comprises 12 residues. V shed 4 bases and J shed 4 bases, with 7 bases lying between them. The CDR3 protein is CASGSQFYGYTF. CDR3 in DNA: TGTGCTAGTGGTTCCCAGTTCTATGGCTACACCTTC. Using reference TRBV12-5 and TRBJ1-2 for the parts outside the CDR3, the full variable domain is DARVTQTPRHKVTEMGQEVTMRCQPILGHNTVFWYRQTMMQGLELLAYFRNRAPLDDSGMPKDRFSAEMPDATLATLKIQPSEPRDSAVYFCASGSQFYGYTFGSGTRLTVV.

J is TRBJ2-3 and V is TRBV7-8, with D perhaps TRBD2 (5 bases). V was trimmed by 5 bases and J by 3 bases, leaving 12 bases between them. This CDR3 region has 14 residues. Germline loops: CDR1 SGHVS, CDR2 FQNEAQ. CDR3 residues: CASSQDFGTDTQYF. The CDR3, as DNA: TGTGCCAGCAGCCAGGACTTTGGGACAGATACGCAGTATTTT.

The CDR3 nucleotides read TGCAGTGCTAGTAGGGACAGGGAGGGCTATGGCTACACCTTC. The encoded protein is CSASRDREGYGYTF. The genes are TRBV20-1 and TRBJ1-2; TRBD1 agrees at 9 bases. With 3 bases clipped from V and 4 bases from J, the junction kept 6 bases outside the gene matches. The CDR3 extends over 14 amino acids. Germline V CDR1 and CDR2: DFQATT, SNEGSKA (reference sequence).

This clone was recorded only once. The rearrangement joins TRBV29-1 to TRBJ1-1; D possibly corresponds to TRBD1 (5 bases). The V gene lost 6 bases and the J gene lost 1 base, with 15 bases spanning the gap. This CDR3 has 14 amino acids. Germline V gene data show CDR1 as SQVTM and CDR2 as ANQGSEA. The CDR3 sequence is CSVEKQVTNTEAFF. The CDR3 nucleotides read TGCAGCGTGGAAAAACAGGTAACGAACACTGAAGCTTTCTTT.

This rearrangement joins TRBV27 to TRBJ2-1, with TRBD1 as a possible D gene (5 bases). The V and J ends lost 6 bases and 9 bases respectively, with 18 bases between them. The CDR3 extends over 14 amino acids. Germline lookup yields CDR1 MNHEY and CDR2 SMNVEV (reference sequence). As DNA, the CDR3 is TGTGCCAGCAGCCCCGGCAGGGTAGATAGTGAGCAGTTCTTC. Translated: CASSPGRVDSEQFF.

This rearrangement joins TRBV5-8 to TRBJ2-5, with 12 bases identical to TRBD1. V shed 0 bases and J 7 bases; nucleotides not matched to a gene: 7. This CDR3 contains 16 residues. Germline V gives CDR1 SGHTS, CDR2 YDEGEE. CDR3 protein: CASSLAGTGGGRTQYF. The CDR3 DNA is TGTGCCAGCAGCTTGGCCGGGACAGGGGGCGGGAGGACCCAGTACTTC.

This chain connects TRBV6-5 to TRBJ1-4; 8 positions agree with TRBD1. The CDR3 extends over 16 amino acids. Trimming cost V 0 bases and J 14 bases; bases outside gene matches: 14. The germline V gene encodes CDR1 MNHEY and CDR2 SVGAGI. In DNA, the CDR3 is TGTGCCAGCAGTTACTCACCCCCAGGACAGGGTCAATTGCTGTTTTTT. Translated, it gives CASSYSPPGQGQLLFF.

V is TRBV30 and J is TRBJ1-2, with 8 bases fitting TRBD1. The germline gives CDR1 GTSNPN, CDR2 SVGIG (reference sequence). V dropped 4 bases and J dropped 7; count of bases not matched to a gene: 11. The CDR3 covers 14 residues. DNA for the CDR3: TGTGCCTGGACACGTGGGGCAGGGGGCATTGGCTACACCTTC. Its protein is CAWTRGAGGIGYTF. The full variable domain, its missing parts supplied by reference TRBV30 and TRBJ1-2, is SQTIHQWPATLVQPVGSPLSLECTVEGTSNPNLYWYRQAAGRGLQLLFYSVGIGQISSEVPQNLSASRPQDRQFILSSKKLLLSDSGFYLCAWTRGAGGIGYTFGSGTRLTVV.

The V gene is TRBV5-1, the J gene TRBJ1-1, with D unclear. The CDR3 has 13 amino acids. CDR1 is SGHRS, CDR2 YFSETQ, per germline. V was pared by 4 bases and J by 5 bases, with 12 bases between. CDR3 loop: CASSLLEGTEAFF. In DNA form, the CDR3 reads TGCGCCAGCAGCCTGCTAGAGGGAACTGAAGCTTTCTTT. Together with reference TRBV5-1 and TRBJ1-1, the CDR3 gives the full variable domain: KAGVTQTPRYLIKTRGQQVTLSCSPISGHRSVSWYQQTPGQGLQFLFEYFSETQRNKGNFPGRFSGRQFSNSRSEMNVSTLELGDSALYLCASSLLEGTEAFFGQGTRLTVV.

V usage is TRBV19 and J usage is TRBJ2-1; D may be TRBD2 (5 bases). CDR1 LNHDA and CDR2 SQIVND come from the germline V gene (reference sequence). V lost 5 bases and J lost 6, with 8 bases in between. The CDR3 extends over 12 amino acids. In nucleotides, the CDR3 is TGTGCCAGTAGTCTTACTAGCAATGAGCAGTTCTTC. This translates into CASSLTSNEQFF.